The 18 T cell receptor beta chains listed next were all sequenced from one sample in a study of CD8+ T cells in alopecia areata. RNA extraction was followed by reverse transcription into cDNA, which acted as the sequencing template. The method was immunoSEQ multiplex PCR; TCRdb's version includes in-frame clones alone and lacks a portion of them. This sample has about 180,000 clones, with approximately 65% found just once. The input for sequencing was CD8+ T cells sorted from blood, taken at week 0. The receptors were sampled from a human donor with alopecia areata.

In this sample, this clone turned up a few times. The V and J genes are TRBV7-9 and TRBJ1-1; 7 bases agree with TRBD1. The CDR3 has 16 residues. Germline V lookup: CDR1 SEHNR, CDR2 FQNEAQ (reference sequence). V shed 5 bases and J 2 bases; nucleotides not matched to a gene: 11. DNA for the CDR3: TGTGCCAGCAGCCCCCGCCAGGGACAGACCAACACTGAAGCTTTCTTT. As protein: CASSPRQGQTNTEAFF. The full variable domain, with the rest looked up from reference TRBV7-9 and TRBJ1-1, is DTGVSQNPRHKITKRGQNVTFRCDPISEHNRLYWYRQTLGQGPEFLTYFQNEAQLEKSRLLSDRFSAERPKGSFSTLEIQRTEQGDSAMYLCASSPRQGQTNTEAFFGQGTRLTVV.

The chain carries TRBV6-5 and TRBJ2-4; perhaps TRBD1 as D (6 bases). CDR3 length equals 14 residues. Germline V gene sequence: CDR1 MNHEY, CDR2 SVGAGI. Trimming removed 0 bases at V and 8 bases at J, with 11 bases between. CDR3 nucleotide sequence: TGTGCCAGCAGTTACTCGAACAACAGGGACATTCAGTACTTC. Its translation is CASSYSNNRDIQYF.

This chain connects TRBV5-1 to TRBJ1-6, with a possible D match to TRBD1 (5 bases). Looked up from germline, CDR1 is SGHRS and CDR2 is YFSETQ. The germline V and J ends were trimmed by 5 bases and 9 bases, with 15 bases remaining between them. This CDR3 has 14 residues. The CDR3 sequence: CASRAGTDSSPLHF. CDR3 DNA sequence: TGCGCCAGCAGGGCGGGGACGGATAGTTCACCCCTCCACTTT.

The V gene is TRBV30, the J gene TRBJ2-3, with a tentative D call TRBD2 (6 bases). CDR3 length equals 14 residues. V was clipped by 7 bases and J by 5 bases, with 19 bases between them. The germline CDR1 and CDR2 sequences are GTSNPN and SVGIG (reference sequence). For the CDR3, the DNA is TGTGCCTCCGAGTCCCGGCTAGCGATAGATACGCAGTATTTT. It codes for CASESRLAIDTQYF.

The chain links TRBV5-6 to TRBJ1-5, with TRBD1 identical over 11 bases. Germline loops: CDR1 SGHDT, CDR2 YYEEEE. The CDR3 runs 14 residues. Trimming at V came to 0 bases and at J to 7 bases, leaving 0 bases not matched to a gene. The CDR3 reads CASSLGTGGQPQHF. The CDR3 nucleotides are TGTGCCAGCAGCTTGGGGACAGGGGGCCAGCCCCAGCATTTT.

This clone has only one observation. The J gene is TRBJ2-1, the V gene TRBV25-1; TRBD1 matches at 8 bases. V lost 6 bases and J lost 1; bases outside the gene matches: 2. The CDR3 spans 14 residues. Germline V gene sequence: CDR1 MGHDK, CDR2 SYGVNS. CDR3 nucleotides: TGTGCCAGCAGAGGACAGGGTTCCTACAATGAGCAGTTCTTC. Translation: CASRGQGSYNEQFF.

The chain employs TRBV4-1 and TRBJ2-7, with a possible D match to TRBD1 (6 bases). Trimming left V 4 bases short and J 4 bases short, with 14 bases between. The germline CDR1 and CDR2 sequences are MGHRA and YSYEKL. The CDR3 runs to 14 residues. DNA of the CDR3: TGCGCCAGCAGCCCCTCCAGGGGAGAATACGAGCAGTACTTC. It is translated as CASSPSRGEYEQYF.

V is TRBV5-1 and J is TRBJ2-7; 9 nucleotides agree with TRBD1. The CDR3 consists of 13 residues. The germline V gene has CDR1 SGHRS and CDR2 YFSETQ. The V and J ends lost 5 bases and 3 bases, in that order; junction bases with no gene match: 3. The CDR3 loop reads CASRGQGNYEQYF. The CDR3 region has the DNA TGCGCCAGCAGGGGACAGGGAAACTACGAGCAGTACTTC.

The V gene is TRBV7-9, the J gene TRBJ1-3; possibly TRBD1 for D (6 bases). The V end was cut by 0 bases, the J end by 0 bases, with 12 bases between. CDR3 length: 17 amino acids. The germline gives CDR1 SEHNR, CDR2 FQNEAQ (reference sequence). The CDR3 region has the DNA TGTGCCAGCAGCTTAGCGCTAGAGGACAGCTCTGGAAACACCATATATTTT. Protein product: CASSLALEDSSGNTIYF.

The chain combines TRBV27 with TRBJ2-5; D call uncertain. This CDR3 is 17 amino acids long. Between the trimmed V and J ends, which lost 5 bases and 0 bases, there was a span of 19 bases. From germline, CDR1 is MNHEY and CDR2 SMNVEV (reference sequence). CDR3 DNA sequence: TGTGCCAGCAGTCACGCCCCCACCAACACAAACCAAGAGACCCAGTACTTC. Translated: CASSHAPTNTNQETQYF.

Concerning this clone: Within the sample, other DNA sequences also encode this same CDR3. This chain joins TRBV7-9 and TRBJ1-2; D not resolved. Germline loops: CDR1 SEHNR, CDR2 FQNEAQ (reference sequence). The CDR3 totals 12 residues. Trimming stripped 1 base from V and 4 bases from J, with 4 bases between. CDR3 in amino acids: CASSLGGYGYTF. The CDR3 region has the DNA TGTGCCAGCAGCTTAGGGGGCTATGGCTACACCTTC.

This chain uses TRBV5-1 with TRBJ1-2; the match to TRBD1 covers 11 bases. The CDR3 totals 16 residues. CDR1 SGHRS and CDR2 YFSETQ come from the germline V gene. V lost 4 bases to trimming and J lost 3 bases; unmatched junction nucleotides: 8. The CDR3 loop is CASSPRTGGAHYGYTF. The CDR3 bases are TGCGCCAGCAGCCCCCGGACAGGGGGCGCGCACTATGGCTACACCTTC.

This clone occurred once. The chain has TRBV6-5 and TRBJ1-3, with D perhaps TRBD1 (6 bases). The V gene's germline CDR1 is MNHEY and CDR2 SVGAGI. V was pared by 7 bases and J by 2 bases, with 9 bases between. The CDR3 totals 13 residues. As DNA, the CDR3 is TGTGCCAGCACCCGGGGGCCTGGAAACACCATATATTTT. This sequence encodes CASTRGPGNTIYF.

The chain combines TRBV6-6 with TRBJ2-7, with 7 bases aligning to TRBD1. The germline gives CDR1 MNHNY, CDR2 SVGAGI (reference sequence). The CDR3 loop spans 15 amino acids. J lost 3 bases, V lost 5 bases, and 10 bases had no gene match. In DNA form, the CDR3 reads TGTGCCAGCAGTGCCGACAGGGCAACCCTCTACGAGCAGTACTTC. Translated, it gives CASSADRATLYEQYF.

The sample holds one count of this clone. The gene calls are TRBV5-6 and TRBJ2-3; D ambiguous. With 4 bases removed from V and 5 bases from J, the gap between germline ends came to 11 bases. The CDR3 runs 13 residues. Germline V gene sequence: CDR1 SGHDT, CDR2 YYEEEE. CDR3 bases: TGTGCCAGCAGCGCCGGGTGGGGAGATACGCAGTATTTT. Translating it yields CASSAGWGDTQYF.

The rearrangement links TRBV5-1 to TRBJ2-1, with 7 bases that match TRBD2. Germline loops: CDR1 SGHRS, CDR2 YFSETQ. The length of the CDR3 is 12 residues. Trimming removed 4 bases from V and 8 bases from J; junction bases left unmatched: 3. The CDR3 reads CASSLTSDEQFF. The CDR3 DNA reads as TGCGCCAGCAGCCTAACTAGCGATGAGCAGTTCTTC. Variable domain in full (rest from reference TRBV5-1 and TRBJ2-1): KAGVTQTPRYLIKTRGQQVTLSCSPISGHRSVSWYQQTPGQGLQFLFEYFSETQRNKGNFPGRFSGRQFSNSRSEMNVSTLELGDSALYLCASSLTSDEQFFGPGTRLTVL.

Comments on this clone: Other nucleotide sequences from this sample produce the same CDR3. This chain connects TRBV29-1 to TRBJ2-5; tentative D call: TRBD2 (6 bases). Germline V lookup: CDR1 SQVTM, CDR2 ANQGSEA. The CDR3 contains 13 residues. Trimming took 0 bases from V and 5 from J, leaving 10 bases between them. Here the CDR3 DNA reads TGCAGCGTTGAAGATCGGGGGTGGGAGACCCAGTACTTC. It encodes CSVEDRGWETQYF.

The rearrangement joins TRBV4-1 to TRBJ1-5; D uncertain. Germline V gene data show CDR1 as MGHRA and CDR2 as YSYEKL. V was shortened by 3 bases and J by 6 bases, with 15 bases between the two germline ends. The CDR3 runs to 15 residues. The CDR3 DNA reads as TGCGCCAGCAGCCAGCGTCCCTGGGGAGGTCAGCCCCAGCATTTT. It yields the protein CASSQRPWGGQPQHF.